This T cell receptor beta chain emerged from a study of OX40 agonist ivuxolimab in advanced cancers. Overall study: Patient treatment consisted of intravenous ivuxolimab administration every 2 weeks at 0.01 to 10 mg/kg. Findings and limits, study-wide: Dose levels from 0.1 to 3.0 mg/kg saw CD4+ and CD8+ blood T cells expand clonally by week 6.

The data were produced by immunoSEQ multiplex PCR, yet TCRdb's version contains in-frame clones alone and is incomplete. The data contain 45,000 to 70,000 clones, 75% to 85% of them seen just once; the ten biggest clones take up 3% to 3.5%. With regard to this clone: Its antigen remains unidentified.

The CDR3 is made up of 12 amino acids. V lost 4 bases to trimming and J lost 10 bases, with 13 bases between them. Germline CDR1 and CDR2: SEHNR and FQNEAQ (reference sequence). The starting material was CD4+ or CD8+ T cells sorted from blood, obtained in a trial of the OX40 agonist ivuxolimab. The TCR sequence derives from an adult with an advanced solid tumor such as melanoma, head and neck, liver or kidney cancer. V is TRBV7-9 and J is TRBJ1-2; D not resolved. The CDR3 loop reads CASSSTVFDYTF. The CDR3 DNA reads TGTGCCAGCAGCTCGACCGTCTTTGACTACACCTTC.